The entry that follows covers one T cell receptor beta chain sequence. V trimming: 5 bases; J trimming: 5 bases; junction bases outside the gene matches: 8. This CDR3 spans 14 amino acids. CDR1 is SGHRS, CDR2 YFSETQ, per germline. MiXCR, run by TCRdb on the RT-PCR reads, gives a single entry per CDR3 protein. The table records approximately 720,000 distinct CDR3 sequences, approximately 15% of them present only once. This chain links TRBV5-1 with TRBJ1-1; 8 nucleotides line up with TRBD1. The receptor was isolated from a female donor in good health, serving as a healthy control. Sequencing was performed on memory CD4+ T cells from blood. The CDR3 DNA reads TGCGCCAGCAGTCAGGGGGCTGGATGGACTGAAGCTTTCTTT. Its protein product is CASSQGAGWTEAFF.